This TCR beta chain originates from a study of T cells in Graves' hyperthyroidism and ophthalmopathy (dated by TCRdb to between 2017 and 2020). Notes on the research overall: Peripheral blood samples were taken at initial diagnosis, before any treatment was given. After blood sampling, hyperthyroidism patients were treated with methimazole at a starting dose of 30 mg daily, and ophthalmopathy patients were treated with high-dose intravenous methylprednisolone. The paper describes TCR Vbeta CDR3 sequencing of 135 peripheral blood samples, made up of fewer than 50 ophthalmopathy patients, over 70 hyperthyroidism patients and roughly 17 progressor patients. The study also compared thyroid tissue and blood T-cell repertoires from several Graves' hyperthyroidism patients. Prospective prediction of ophthalmopathy was tested in an independent validation cohort of 18 to 20 hyperthyroidism patients and 15 to 17 patients who later progressed to ophthalmopathy. The approximately 100 discovery patients were randomly divided into training and test sets at a 7:3 ratio. To identify distinguishing TCR V-J signatures, a discovery cohort of around 100 patients was used, comprising 43 with Graves' ophthalmopathy and some 57 with stable Graves' hyperthyroidism. General study outcomes and caveats: Ophthalmopathy was separated from stable hyperthyroidism by a 13 V-J signature model, with approximately 90% sensitivity and about 81% specificity obtained in cross-validation and 80%/75% obtained in testing. Most expanded thyroid clonotypes (frequency above 0.001) were also detected in blood, a finding suggesting that blood repertoires may reflect thyroid immune responses. In validation, progression to ophthalmopathy was predicted by the model with approximately 67% sensitivity and approximately 78% specificity, a median of about 6 months before onset. Sample size was not statistically predetermined, and investigators were not blinded to group allocation.

Hyperthyroidism patients were newly diagnosed, with disease duration under 2 months, and aged 18 to 65 years. Patients with uncontrolled infections, other autoimmune diseases, pregnancy or lactation were excluded. Clinical symptoms, serum thyroxine and TRAb, thyroid ultrasound, and orbital computed tomography formed the basis for the diagnoses. Blood from progressor patients was collected at the time of first diagnosis with hyperthyroidism, before any ophthalmopathy symptoms had appeared. PBMCs were separated from under 11 ml of fresh peripheral blood using Ficoll-Paque density gradient centrifugation. Patients classed as progressors first received a Graves' hyperthyroidism diagnosis and then went on to develop ophthalmopathy during follow-up. Total RNA was extracted using Trizol reagent, and RNA quality was assessed on an Agilent 2100 Bioanalyzer. The germline V gene gives CDR1 as MDHEN and CDR2 as SYDVKM. The junction carries 12 bases between V and J, which are trimmed by 4 bases and 0 bases respectively. The CDR3 starts with the cysteine, ends with the phenylalanine, and has 15 residues. Solely the CDR3 DNA is kept, with 45 bases framed from the first base.

The TCR beta CDR3 regions were amplified from the RNA transcripts. The TCR CDR3 was subjected to a first round of RT-PCR using the HTBI primer set and the Qiagen OneStep RT-PCR kit. The libraries were constructed in a second round of multiplex PCR and then size-selected and purified. The libraries were sequenced on an Illumina HiSeq2000 using paired-end 100 bp reads. The original methods were these. SOAPnuke was used to process the raw data, with reads discarded if the reads contained adapters or uncalled bases, had a mean Phred below 15, or lacked an exact constant-primer or identifier match. High-quality paired reads were merged using COPE v1.2.5, and each unique nucleotide sequence was defined as a clonotype. MiTCR v1.1 was used to align the clonotypes against IMGT TRBV, TRBD and TRBJ reference segments. Analysis was restricted to V-J combinations with a frequency above 0.0001, which covered roughly 99% of repertoires. A TCS score was defined as the ratio of F50 (clonal expansion) to E x V (chaos), with BLOSUM62-based TCRdist applied between CDR3 peptides within each V-J. Welch's t-statistics and random forest reduced approximately 520 V-J features to 13, which were used in a naive Bayes classifier (R e1071). TCRdb handled the public reads itself, with Q25 trimming in fastp and clone calling in MiXCR, and kept productive beta chains. For every CDR3 protein sequence, its rows merge into one entry that carries the most common genes and DNA. TCRdb, not the authors, supplied the V and J calls. For this sample there are a few hundred thousand distinct CDR3 sequences; roughly 15% appear just once. Together, the top ten hold about 30% of the sample.

This clonotype has ten or more counts. The antigen this receptor binds is unknown. Within one base of it there is no much larger clone, and no base qualities were kept. This TCR derives from a woman in her forties or fifties with Graves' hyperthyroidism that later progressed to Graves' ophthalmopathy. The sequence joins TRBV28 to TRBJ1-2, with a tentative D gene TRBD1 over 6 matching bases. The specimen was blood. The DNA reads as follows: TGTGCCAGCAGTTCCCCAGGGGAACCTAACTATGGCTACACCTTC. It is translated as CASSSPGEPNYGYTF.